The 2 T cell receptor beta chains reported below all come from one sample, sequenced in a study of patients and donors after allogeneic stem cell transplantation. TCRdb analysed the RT-PCR reads with MiXCR anew, one entry per CDR3 protein. The sample contains roughly 140,000 distinct CDR3 sequences, about two fifths of which appear only once. The sample comprised blood, either unsorted or a sorted T cell fraction (not recorded which). These receptors were obtained from a human donor who was either an allogeneic HSCT recipient or a stem cell or donor lymphocyte infusion donor (not recorded which). It is not recorded whose cells these are; they may come from a transplant donor.

The V gene is TRBV6-1, the J gene TRBJ2-2, with a possible D match to TRBD2 (6 bases). Germline CDR1 MNHNS, CDR2 SASEGT. Trimming cost V 3 bases and J 10 bases, with 15 bases left between them. This CDR3 has 14 amino acids. The CDR3 region has the DNA TGTGCCAGCAGTGATGGAAGGGAGGTCGCGGAGCTGTTTTTT. Protein sequence: CASSDGREVAELFF.

Written as DNA, the CDR3 is TGTGCCAGCAGCTCGGGGGAGGCGGGTTCACCCCTCCACTTT. Amino acids: CASSSGEAGSPLHF. The V and J genes are TRBV7-3 and TRBJ1-6; a weak D match, TRBD1 (5 bases). CDR1 is SGHTA, CDR2 FQGTGA, per germline. V gave up 4 bases and J gave up 9 bases, with 13 bases separating them. The CDR3 runs to 14 residues.